This T cell receptor (beta chain) was identified during a study of identical twins. This clonotype was detected a few times. The antigen is unknown. Findings of the study overall: Compared with models, monozygotic twins showed more out-of-frame TCR alpha sharing.

TCRdb reprocessed the 5' RACE reads with MiXCR, giving one entry per CDR3 protein. The sample comprises roughly 1.6 million distinct CDR3 sequences, under 35% of which are singletons, and less than 0.35% rests with the top ten. Germline CDR1 SEHNR, CDR2 FQNEAQ (reference sequence). V was trimmed by 5 bases and J by 8 bases, leaving 27 bases between them. The CDR3 runs 18 residues. The rearrangement uses TRBV7-9 and TRBJ1-4; D might be TRBD1 (5 bases). This sequence was found in a newborn girl in good health. Sequenced: cord blood. CDR3 in amino acids: CASSPANLDSPLSEKLFF. The CDR3 nucleotides are TGTGCCAGCAGCCCAGCTAACCTCGACAGTCCCCTAAGCGAAAAACTGTTTTTT. Variable domain in full (rest from reference TRBV7-9 and TRBJ1-4): DTGVSQNPRHKITKRGQNVTFRCDPISEHNRLYWYRQTLGQGPEFLTYFQNEAQLEKSRLLSDRFSAERPKGSFSTLEIQRTEQGDSAMYLCASSPANLDSPLSEKLFFGSGTQLSVL.